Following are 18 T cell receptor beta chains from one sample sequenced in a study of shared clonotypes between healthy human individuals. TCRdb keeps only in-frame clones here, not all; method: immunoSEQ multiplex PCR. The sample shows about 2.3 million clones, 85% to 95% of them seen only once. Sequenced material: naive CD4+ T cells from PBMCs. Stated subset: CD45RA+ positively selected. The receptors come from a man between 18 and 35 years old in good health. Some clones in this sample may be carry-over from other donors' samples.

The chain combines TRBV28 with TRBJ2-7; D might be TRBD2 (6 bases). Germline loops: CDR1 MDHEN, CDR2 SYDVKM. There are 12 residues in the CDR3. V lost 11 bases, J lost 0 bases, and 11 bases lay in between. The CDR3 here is CAARDFSYEQYF. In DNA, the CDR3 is TGTGCCGCCAGGGACTTCTCCTACGAGCAGTACTTC.

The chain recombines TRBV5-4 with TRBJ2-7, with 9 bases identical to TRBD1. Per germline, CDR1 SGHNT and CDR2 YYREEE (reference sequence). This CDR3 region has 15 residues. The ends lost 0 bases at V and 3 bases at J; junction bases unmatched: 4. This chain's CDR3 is CASSLGTGDIYEQYF. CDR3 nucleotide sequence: TGTGCCAGCAGCTTGGGGACAGGGGATATCTACGAGCAGTACTTC.

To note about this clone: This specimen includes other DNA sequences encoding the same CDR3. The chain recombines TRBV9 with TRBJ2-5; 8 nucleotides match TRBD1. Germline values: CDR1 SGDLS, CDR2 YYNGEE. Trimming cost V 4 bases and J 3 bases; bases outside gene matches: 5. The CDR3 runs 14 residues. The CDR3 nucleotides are TGTGCCAGCAGCCCTCGGACAGGGAAAGAGACCCAGTACTTC. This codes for CASSPRTGKETQYF.

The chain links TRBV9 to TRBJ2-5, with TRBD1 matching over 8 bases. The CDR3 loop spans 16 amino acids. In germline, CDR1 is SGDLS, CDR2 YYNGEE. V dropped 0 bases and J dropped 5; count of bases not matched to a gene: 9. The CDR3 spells CASSVAGRGRRETQYF. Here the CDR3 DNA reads TGTGCCAGCAGCGTAGCGGGCAGGGGGCGCCGGGAGACCCAGTACTTC.

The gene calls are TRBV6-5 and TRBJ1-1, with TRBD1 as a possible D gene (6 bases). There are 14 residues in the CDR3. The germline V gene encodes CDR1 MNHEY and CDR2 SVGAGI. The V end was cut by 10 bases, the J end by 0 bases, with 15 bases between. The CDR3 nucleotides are TGTGCCACGAAACGGGGGGCGGTGAACACTGAAGCTTTCTTT. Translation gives CATKRGAVNTEAFF.

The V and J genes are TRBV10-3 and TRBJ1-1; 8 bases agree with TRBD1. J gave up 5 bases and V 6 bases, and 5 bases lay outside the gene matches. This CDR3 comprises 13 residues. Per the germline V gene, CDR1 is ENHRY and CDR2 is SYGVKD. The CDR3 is CAIRDRENTEAFF. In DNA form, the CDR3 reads TGTGCCATCAGGGACAGGGAAAATACTGAAGCTTTCTTT.

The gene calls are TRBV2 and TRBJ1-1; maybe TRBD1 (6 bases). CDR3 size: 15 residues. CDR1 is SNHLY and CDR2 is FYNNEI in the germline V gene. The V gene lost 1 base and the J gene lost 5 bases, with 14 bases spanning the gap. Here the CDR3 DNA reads TGTGCCAGCAGTGAAGGGGCGACTAGGGGGACTGAAGCTTTCTTT. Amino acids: CASSEGATRGTEAFF.

CDR3 bases: TGTGCCAGCTCACCAATTCATACAGGGGGAGCTAACTATGGCTACACCTTC. Translating gives CASSPIHTGGANYGYTF. The chain joins TRBV18 to TRBJ1-2; the match to TRBD1 covers 8 bases. The V and J ends lost 2 bases and 0 bases, in that order; junction bases with no gene match: 8. CDR1 is KGHSH, CDR2 LQKENI, per germline. This CDR3 region has 17 residues.

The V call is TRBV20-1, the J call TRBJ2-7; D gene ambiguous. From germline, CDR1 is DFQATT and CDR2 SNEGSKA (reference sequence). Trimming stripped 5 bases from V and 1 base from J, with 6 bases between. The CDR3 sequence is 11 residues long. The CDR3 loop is CSAGLSYEQYF. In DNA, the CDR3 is TGCAGTGCTGGATTATCCTACGAGCAGTACTTC.

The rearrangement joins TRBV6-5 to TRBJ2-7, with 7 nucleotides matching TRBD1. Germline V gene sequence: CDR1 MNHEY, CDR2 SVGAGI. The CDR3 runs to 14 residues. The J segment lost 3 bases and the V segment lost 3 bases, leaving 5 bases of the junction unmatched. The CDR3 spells CASSYQQGYYEQYF. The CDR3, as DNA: TGTGCCAGCAGTTATCAACAGGGGTACTACGAGCAGTACTTC.

In DNA form, the CDR3 reads TGTGCCACCCGACCCGACGGCCAAGAGACCCAGTACTTC. Protein: CATRPDGQETQYF. The V and J genes are TRBV19 and TRBJ2-5; D is ambiguous. CDR1 LNHDA and CDR2 SQIVND come from the germline V gene (reference sequence). V gave up 10 bases and J gave up 1 base, with 13 bases separating them. CDR3 length: 13 residues.

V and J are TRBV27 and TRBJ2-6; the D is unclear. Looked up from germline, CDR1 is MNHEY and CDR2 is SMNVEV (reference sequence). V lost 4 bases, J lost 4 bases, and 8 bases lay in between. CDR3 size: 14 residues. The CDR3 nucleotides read TGTGCCAGCAGTTCCCCCCTCGGGGCCAACGTCCTGACTTTC. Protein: CASSSPLGANVLTF. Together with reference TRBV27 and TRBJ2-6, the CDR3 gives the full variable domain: EAQVTQNPRYLITVTGKKLTVTCSQNMNHEYMSWYRQDPGLGLRQIYYSMNVEVTDKGDVPEGYKVSRKEKRNFPLILESPSPNQTSLYFCASSSPLGANVLTFGAGSRLTVL.

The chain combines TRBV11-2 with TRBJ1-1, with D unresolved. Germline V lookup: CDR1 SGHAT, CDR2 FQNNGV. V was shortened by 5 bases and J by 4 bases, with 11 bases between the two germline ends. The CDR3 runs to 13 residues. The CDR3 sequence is CASSRASGTEAFF. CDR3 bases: TGTGCCAGCAGCCGGGCCTCAGGCACTGAAGCTTTCTTT. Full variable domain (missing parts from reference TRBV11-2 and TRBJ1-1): EAGVAQSPRYKIIEKRQSVAFWCNPISGHATLYWYQQILGQGPKLLIQFQNNGVVDDSQLPKDRFSAERLKGVDSTLKIQPAKLEDSAVYLCASSRASGTEAFFGQGTRLTVV.

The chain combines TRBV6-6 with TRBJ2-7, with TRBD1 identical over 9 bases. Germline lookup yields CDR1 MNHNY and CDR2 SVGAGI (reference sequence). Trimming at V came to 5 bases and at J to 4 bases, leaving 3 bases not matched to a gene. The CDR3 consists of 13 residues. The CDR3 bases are TGTGCCAGCAGTCAGACAGGGGGTTACGAGCAGTACTTC. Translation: CASSQTGGYEQYF.

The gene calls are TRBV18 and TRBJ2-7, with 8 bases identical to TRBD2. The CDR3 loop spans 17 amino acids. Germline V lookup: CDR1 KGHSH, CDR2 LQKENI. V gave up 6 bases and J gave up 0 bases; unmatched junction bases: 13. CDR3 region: CASSREVPISASYEQYF. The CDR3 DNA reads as TGTGCCAGCTCGCGGGAGGTCCCCATATCTGCCTCCTACGAGCAGTACTTC.

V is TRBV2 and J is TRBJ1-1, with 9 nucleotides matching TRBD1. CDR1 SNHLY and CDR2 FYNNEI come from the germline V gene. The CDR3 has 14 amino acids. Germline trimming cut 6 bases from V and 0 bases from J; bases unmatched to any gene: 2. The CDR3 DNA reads TGTGCCAGCAGCGGGACAGGGCTGAACACTGAAGCTTTCTTT. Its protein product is CASSGTGLNTEAFF.

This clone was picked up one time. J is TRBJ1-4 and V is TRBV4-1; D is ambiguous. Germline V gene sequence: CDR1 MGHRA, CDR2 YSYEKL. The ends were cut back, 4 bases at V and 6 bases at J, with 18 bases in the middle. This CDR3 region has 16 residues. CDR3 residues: CASSRRLEGSHEKLFF. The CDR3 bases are TGCGCCAGCAGCCGGCGGCTTGAAGGGAGTCATGAAAAACTGTTTTTT.

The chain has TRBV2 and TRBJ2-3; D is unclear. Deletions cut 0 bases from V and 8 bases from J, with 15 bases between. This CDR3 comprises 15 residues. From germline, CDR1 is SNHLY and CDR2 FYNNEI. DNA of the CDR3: TGTGCCAGCAGTGAAGCGCCTATGCGGATCGTTACGCAGTATTTT. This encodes CASSEAPMRIVTQYF.